This passage covers 30 T cell receptor beta chains from one sample sequenced in a study of control samples from healthy donors and cancer patients. Clones were read by immunoSEQ multiplex PCR, and TCRdb kept only the in-frame ones, dropping some. The sample shows about 130,000 clones, 70% to 90% of them seen only once. What was sequenced was blood. Receptor source: a man aged 45-65 years in good health.

The chain joins TRBV7-2 to TRBJ2-2; TRBD1 agrees at 8 bases. This CDR3 has 15 residues. V shed 8 bases and J 4 bases; nucleotides not matched to a gene: 9. Germline CDR1 reads SGHTA; CDR2 reads FQGNSA. CDR3 residues: CASCPQGASTGELFF. In nucleotides, the CDR3 is TGTGCCAGCTGCCCGCAGGGGGCGAGCACCGGGGAGCTGTTTTTT.

CDR3 region: CASSGQGYHSPLHF. In DNA, the CDR3 is TGTGCCAGCAGTGGACAGGGTTATCATTCACCCCTCCACTTT. V and J are TRBV25-1 and TRBJ1-6; 7 bases line up with TRBD1. The CDR3 runs 14 residues. V lost 4 bases and J lost 8; bases outside the gene matches: 5. Germline values: CDR1 MGHDK, CDR2 SYGVNS.

The rearrangement uses TRBV5-1 and TRBJ2-3, with TRBD1 matching over 10 bases. J gave up 6 bases and V 4 bases, and 5 bases lay outside the gene matches. Germline CDR1 reads SGHRS; CDR2 reads YFSETQ. This CDR3 is 14 amino acids long. CDR3 region: CASSKTGGWDTQYF. Written as DNA, the CDR3 is TGCGCCAGCAGCAAGACAGGGGGCTGGGATACGCAGTATTTT.

The chain couples TRBV5-5 to TRBJ2-7; unclear D gene. Germline V lookup: CDR1 SGHKS, CDR2 YYEKEE (reference sequence). CDR3 length: 15 amino acids. The V and J ends lost 2 bases and 3 bases respectively, with 15 bases between them. The CDR3 DNA is TGTGCCAGCAGCTTCTCCGAGATGACGGTCTACGAGCAGTACTTC. Encoded protein: CASSFSEMTVYEQYF. Full variable domain (missing parts from reference TRBV5-5 and TRBJ2-7): DAGVTQSPTHLIKTRGQQVTLRCSPISGHKSVSWYQQVLGQGPQFIFQYYEKEERGRGNFPDRFSARQFPNYSSELNVNALLLGDSALYLCASSFSEMTVYEQYFGPGTRLTVT.

This chain uses TRBV19 with TRBJ1-1; D possibly corresponds to TRBD1 (6 bases). Per the germline V gene, CDR1 is LNHDA and CDR2 is SQIVND (reference sequence). The CDR3 has 15 amino acids. The ends were cut back, 4 bases at V and 3 bases at J, with 15 bases in the middle. Here the CDR3 reads CASSTAGRGDTEAFF. CDR3 DNA: TGTGCCAGTAGTACGGCGGGCAGGGGCGACACTGAAGCTTTCTTT.

This chain connects TRBV19 to TRBJ2-7; no firm D call. CDR3 size: 13 residues. Germline V gene sequence: CDR1 LNHDA, CDR2 SQIVND (reference sequence). Trimming cost V 5 bases and J 0 bases, with 8 bases left between them. CDR3 loop: CASSAGSSYEQYF. CDR3 coding DNA: TGTGCCAGTAGTGCAGGCAGCTCCTACGAGCAGTACTTC.

V and J are TRBV4-1 and TRBJ2-7; D possibly uses TRBD1 or TRBD2 (5 bases each). Germline CDR1 reads MGHRA; CDR2 reads YSYEKL. This CDR3 is built from 14 residues. V was clipped by 5 bases and J by 7 bases, with 18 bases between them. The CDR3, as DNA: TGCGCCAGCAGCGTGGGGGAGCAGGGTAGGGAGCAGTACTTC. Residues: CASSVGEQGREQYF.

This clone has just a few counts. The chain employs TRBV7-8 and TRBJ2-5, with 11 bases that match TRBD2. CDR3 size: 15 residues. The V gene end was trimmed by 3 bases and the J gene end by 5 bases; junction bases not matched to a gene: 5. Germline CDR1 is SGHVS and CDR2 is FQNEAQ. The CDR3 region has the DNA TGTGCCAGCAGCTTGCTAGCGGGGGGCTTGGAGACCCAGTACTTC. It specifies CASSLLAGGLETQYF.

The chain combines TRBV18 with TRBJ2-7, with D possibly TRBD1 on 6 matching bases. Germline V CDR1 and CDR2: KGHSH, LQKENI. V lost 3 bases and J 0 bases, leaving 9 bases between the germline ends. CDR3 length equals 14 residues. For the CDR3, the DNA is TGTGCCAGCTCACCCGGACAGAGCTCCTACGAGCAGTACTTC. Its protein product is CASSPGQSSYEQYF.

V usage is TRBV30 and J usage is TRBJ2-6; D is possibly TRBD2 (5 bases). The CDR3 is 14 amino acids. V lost 4 bases and J lost 4, with 11 bases in between. Germline loops: CDR1 GTSNPN, CDR2 SVGIG (reference sequence). The CDR3 loop is CAWTLAYGANVLTF. The CDR3 DNA reads as TGTGCCTGGACCCTAGCATACGGGGCCAACGTCCTGACTTTC.

The rearrangement uses TRBV6-5 and TRBJ2-1; TRBD1 is a possible D gene (6 bases). CDR3 length: 14 amino acids. With 5 bases removed from V and 4 bases from J, the gap between germline ends came to 12 bases. Germline V gene sequence: CDR1 MNHEY, CDR2 SVGAGI. The chain's CDR3 is CASSMIQGYNEQFF. The CDR3 nucleotides are TGTGCCAGCAGTATGATACAGGGATACAATGAGCAGTTCTTC.

V is TRBV28 and J is TRBJ2-7; D may be TRBD2 (6 bases). The CDR3 consists of 17 residues. Trimming took 4 bases from V and 7 from J, leaving 26 bases between them. The germline gives CDR1 MDHEN, CDR2 SYDVKM. Here the CDR3 DNA reads TGTGCCAGCAGTTCTCAGACATCGGTTTTCGGGGCGGGAGAGCAGTACTTC. As protein: CASSSQTSVFGAGEQYF. Complete variable domain (other parts from reference TRBV28 and TRBJ2-7): DVKVTQSSRYLVKRTGEKVFLECVQDMDHENMFWYRQDPGLGLRLIYFSYDVKMKEKGDIPEGYSVSREKKERFSLILESASTNQTSMYLCASSSQTSVFGAGEQYFGPGTRLTVT.

The chain recombines TRBV11-2 with TRBJ2-6; D ambiguous. The germline V gene encodes CDR1 SGHAT and CDR2 FQNNGV. Trimming took 5 bases from V and 3 from J, leaving 11 bases between them. This CDR3 is built from 15 residues. CDR3 loop: CASSPSLLGANVLTF. Here the CDR3 DNA reads TGTGCCAGCAGCCCCAGTCTCCTTGGGGCCAACGTCCTGACTTTC.

The CDR3, as DNA: TGTGCCAGCAGCCAAGGGGGACAGTTTCAGCCCCAGCATTTT. As protein: CASSQGGQFQPQHF. The chain uses TRBV3-1 (or the pseudogene TRBV3-2) and TRBJ1-5, with 7 bases fitting TRBD1. The germline V gene encodes CDR1 LGHDT and CDR2 YNNKEL (reference sequence). The trim removed 1 base at V and 6 bases at J, leaving 3 bases unmatched. The CDR3 is 14 amino acids.

The V gene is TRBV11-3, the J gene TRBJ2-7; D might be TRBD1 or TRBD2, each matching 5 bases. V was pared by 5 bases and J by 2 bases, with 13 bases between. Germline V lookup: CDR1 SGHNT, CDR2 YENEEA. The CDR3 is 14 amino acids. This CDR3 reads CASSPRDGTYEQYF. The CDR3 coding sequence is TGTGCCAGCAGCCCCCGGGACGGAACCTACGAGCAGTACTTC.

V usage is TRBV3-1 (or the pseudogene TRBV3-2) and J usage is TRBJ1-3, with a possible D match to TRBD1 (5 bases). Trimming took 4 bases from V and 0 from J, leaving 16 bases between them. The CDR3 is made up of 17 amino acids. Looked up from germline, CDR1 is LGHDT and CDR2 is YNNKEL (reference sequence). The CDR3 region has the DNA TGTGCCAGCAGCCTCCCGTCGACTGGACACTCTGGAAACACCATATATTTT. Its protein product is CASSLPSTGHSGNTIYF.

The chain employs TRBV7-9 and TRBJ1-2, with 8 bases aligning to TRBD1. Germline lookup yields CDR1 SEHNR and CDR2 FQNEAQ (reference sequence). The CDR3 spans 14 residues. V shed 7 bases and J 8 bases; nucleotides not matched to a gene: 12. The CDR3, as DNA: TGTGCCAGCACCCAGACAGGGGTCACGAGGGGCTACACCTTC. Its protein product is CASTQTGVTRGYTF.

The chain joins TRBV19 to TRBJ1-1; 7 bases match TRBD1. This CDR3 has 14 residues. Germline lookup yields CDR1 LNHDA and CDR2 SQIVND (reference sequence). J lost 3 bases, V lost 5 bases, and 6 bases had no gene match. The CDR3 bases are TGTGCCAGTAGTCCAGGGGGGACCTACACTGAAGCTTTCTTT. Its protein is CASSPGGTYTEAFF.

The V gene is TRBV28, the J gene TRBJ2-1; D remains ambiguous. V shed 6 bases and J shed 1 base, with 13 bases lying between them. This CDR3 spans 15 amino acids. The germline V gene has CDR1 MDHEN and CDR2 SYDVKM. CDR3 bases: TGTGCCAGCAGCGCGGTTTTACCTTCCTACAATGAGCAGTTCTTC. Residues: CASSAVLPSYNEQFF.

The gene calls are TRBV24-1 and TRBJ2-1, with D perhaps TRBD2 (5 bases). V was trimmed by 2 bases and J by 6 bases, leaving 16 bases between them. The germline V gene has CDR1 KGHDR and CDR2 SFDVKD. The CDR3 covers 16 residues. The CDR3 region is CATSDSPRTGSNEQFF. In DNA form, the CDR3 reads TGTGCCACCAGTGATTCCCCGCGGACTGGGTCCAATGAGCAGTTCTTC.

This chain connects TRBV3-1 (or the pseudogene TRBV3-2) to TRBJ2-7; D might be TRBD1 (6 bases). With 0 bases removed from V and 4 bases from J, the gap between germline ends came to 10 bases. Per germline, CDR1 LGHDT and CDR2 YNNKEL (reference sequence). The CDR3 contains 14 residues. In DNA, the CDR3 is TGTGCCAGCAGCCAAGATTATGGACAGTACGAGCAGTACTTC. Protein product: CASSQDYGQYEQYF.

V gene TRBV2 combines with J gene TRBJ2-1; perhaps TRBD1 as D (5 bases). The CDR3 spans 13 residues. Per germline, CDR1 SNHLY and CDR2 FYNNEI. V lost 4 bases and J lost 8, with 12 bases in between. CDR3 sequence: CASSGSGFYEQFF. The CDR3 bases are TGTGCCAGCAGTGGATCAGGGTTCTATGAGCAGTTCTTC.

This clone was seen only once. The J gene is TRBJ2-3, the V gene TRBV7-9; no firm D call. Looked up from germline, CDR1 is SEHNR and CDR2 is FQNEAQ (reference sequence). Between the trimmed V and J ends, which lost 3 bases and 6 bases, there was a span of 10 bases. The CDR3 has 13 residues. The CDR3 DNA is TGTGCCAGCAGCTTTTTAAGAACGGATACGCAGTATTTT. This translates into CASSFLRTDTQYF.

J is TRBJ2-5 and V is TRBV7-9; TRBD2 aligns across 10 bases. The CDR3 extends over 14 amino acids. Trimming at V came to 3 bases and at J to 4 bases, leaving 2 bases not matched to a gene. The germline V gene has CDR1 SEHNR and CDR2 FQNEAQ (reference sequence). CDR3 protein: CASSLGLAIETQYF. CDR3 nucleotide sequence: TGTGCCAGCAGCTTGGGACTAGCGATAGAGACCCAGTACTTC.

V and J are TRBV2 and TRBJ1-2, with 10 bases that match TRBD1. V lost 3 bases and J lost 6; bases outside the gene matches: 1. Per germline, CDR1 SNHLY and CDR2 FYNNEI. The CDR3 is 13 residues long. CDR3 coding DNA: TGTGCCAGCAGTGAGACAGGGGGCGATGGCTACACCTTC. This sequence encodes CASSETGGDGYTF.

The DNA for the CDR3 is TGTGCCAGCACCTTTGGGGGAGCGGATACGCAGTATTTT. It codes for CASTFGGADTQYF. J is TRBJ2-3 and V is TRBV7-9, with D perhaps TRBD1 or TRBD2 (5 bases each). Per germline, CDR1 SEHNR and CDR2 FQNEAQ (reference sequence). The V and J ends lost 7 bases and 6 bases respectively, with 14 bases between them. This CDR3 is 13 amino acids long. The whole variable domain, filled in from reference TRBV7-9 and TRBJ2-3, reads DTGVSQNPRHKITKRGQNVTFRCDPISEHNRLYWYRQTLGQGPEFLTYFQNEAQLEKSRLLSDRFSAERPKGSFSTLEIQRTEQGDSAMYLCASTFGGADTQYFGPGTRLTVL.

The gene calls are TRBV7-3 and TRBJ2-1; 10 nucleotides match TRBD1. The CDR3 has 15 residues. The junction had 5 bases not matched to a gene; V was cut back by 5 bases and J by 4 bases. In germline, CDR1 is SGHTA, CDR2 FQGTGA. The chain's CDR3 is CASSAGQGGYNEQFF. CDR3 DNA sequence: TGTGCCAGCAGCGCCGGACAGGGGGGATACAATGAGCAGTTCTTC.

Concerning this clone: Other DNA sequences in this specimen translate into the identical CDR3. The V and J genes are TRBV5-1 and TRBJ2-7, with 7 bases fitting TRBD1. Trimming at V came to 8 bases and at J to 3 bases, leaving 11 bases not matched to a gene. Germline assignment: CDR1 SGHRS and CDR2 YFSETQ. The CDR3 contains 14 residues. CDR3: CASSLAGTVYEQYF. The CDR3 DNA follows: TGCGCCAGTAGCCTAGCCGGGACAGTCTACGAGCAGTACTTC.

The chain combines TRBV11-2 with TRBJ2-5, with D maybe TRBD1 (5 bases). The CDR3 has 14 residues. The germline V gene has CDR1 SGHAT and CDR2 FQNNGV. Between the trimmed V and J ends, which lost 5 bases and 2 bases, there was a span of 12 bases. The CDR3 region has the DNA TGTGCCAGCAGCCAAGGACACGTACAAGAGACCCAGTACTTC. Its protein product is CASSQGHVQETQYF.

The chain uses TRBV6-1 and TRBJ1-2; 7 nucleotides match TRBD1. CDR1 MNHNS and CDR2 SASEGT come from the germline V gene. The CDR3 is made up of 18 amino acids. The J segment lost 6 bases and the V segment lost 2 bases, leaving 18 bases of the junction unmatched. As DNA, the CDR3 is TGTGCCAGCAGTGAAACCTATTCCGGACAGGCCGTTTATGATGGCTACACCTTC. Translating it yields CASSETYSGQAVYDGYTF.